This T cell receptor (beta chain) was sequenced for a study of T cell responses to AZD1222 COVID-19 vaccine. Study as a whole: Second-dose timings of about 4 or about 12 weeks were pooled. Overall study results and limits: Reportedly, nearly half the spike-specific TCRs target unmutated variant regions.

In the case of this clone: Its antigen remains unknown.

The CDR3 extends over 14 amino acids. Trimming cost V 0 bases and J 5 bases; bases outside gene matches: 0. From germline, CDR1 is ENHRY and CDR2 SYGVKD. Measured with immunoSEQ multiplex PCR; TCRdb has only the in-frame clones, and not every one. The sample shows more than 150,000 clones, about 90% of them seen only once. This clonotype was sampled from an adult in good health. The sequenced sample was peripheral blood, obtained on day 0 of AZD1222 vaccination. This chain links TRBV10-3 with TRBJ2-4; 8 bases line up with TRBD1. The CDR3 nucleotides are TGTGCCATCAGTGAGTCGACAGGGGAAAACATTCAGTACTTC. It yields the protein CAISESTGENIQYF.